This T cell receptor beta chain derives from a study of shared clonotypes between healthy human individuals. Findings and limits, study-wide: Tissue TCR repertoires likely differ from these blood-only repertoires. The study found 4.5% to 5% of naive CD4 clonotypes shared across four donors. Larger richness was generally estimated for naive than memory subsets.

Generated by immunoSEQ multiplex PCR, the TCRdb table keeps only in-frame clones and is missing some. The profile shows about 2.3 million clones, 93% of them singletons. A word on this clone: Antigen specificity is unknown.

V lost 4 bases and J lost 8, with 16 bases in between. Germline V CDR1 and CDR2: SGHKS, YYEKEE (reference sequence). The CDR3 sequence is 14 residues long. CD45RA-negative memory and CD45RA+ naive subsets were split from the CD4+ cells. This TCR was recovered from a man aged 18 to 30 in good health. Some clones in this sample may be carry-over from other donors' samples. This chain joins TRBV5-5 and TRBJ2-1; D could derive from TRBD1 or TRBD2 (5 bases each). The material sequenced was naive CD4+ T cells from PBMCs. Documented subset: CD45RA+ positively selected. The CDR3 sequence: CASSHEVRGYEQFF. Here the CDR3 DNA reads TGTGCCAGCAGCCACGAAGTTCGGGGCTATGAGCAGTTCTTC.